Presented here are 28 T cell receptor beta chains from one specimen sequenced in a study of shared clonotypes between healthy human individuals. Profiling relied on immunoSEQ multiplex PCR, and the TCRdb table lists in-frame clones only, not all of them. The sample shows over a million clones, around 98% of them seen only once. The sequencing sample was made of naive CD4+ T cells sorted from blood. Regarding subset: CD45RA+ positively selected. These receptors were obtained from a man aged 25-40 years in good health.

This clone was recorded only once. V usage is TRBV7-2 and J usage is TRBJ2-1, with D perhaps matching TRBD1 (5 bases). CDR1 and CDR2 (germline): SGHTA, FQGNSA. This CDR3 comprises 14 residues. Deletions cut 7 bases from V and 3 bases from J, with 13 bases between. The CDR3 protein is CASTSRQSYNEQFF. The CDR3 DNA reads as TGTGCCAGCACCTCGCGACAGAGCTACAATGAGCAGTTCTTC. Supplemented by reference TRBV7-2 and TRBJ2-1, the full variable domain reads GAGVSQSPSNKVTEKGKDVELRCDPISGHTALYWYRQSLGQGLEFLIYFQGNSAPDKSGLPSDRFSAERTGGSVSTLTIQRTQQEDSAVYLCASTSRQSYNEQFFGPGTRLTVL.

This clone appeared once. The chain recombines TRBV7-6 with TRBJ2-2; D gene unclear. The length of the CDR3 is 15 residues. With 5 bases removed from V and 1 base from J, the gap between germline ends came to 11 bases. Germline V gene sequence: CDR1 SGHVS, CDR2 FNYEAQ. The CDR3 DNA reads TGTGCCAGCAGCCTACGGTCAGGGAACACCGGGGAGCTGTTTTTT. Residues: CASSLRSGNTGELFF.

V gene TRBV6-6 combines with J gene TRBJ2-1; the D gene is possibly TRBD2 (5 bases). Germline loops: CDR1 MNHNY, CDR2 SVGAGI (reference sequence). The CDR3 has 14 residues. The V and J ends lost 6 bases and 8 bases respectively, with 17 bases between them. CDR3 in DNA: TGTGCCAGCAGGGATAGCACCTCGAGGGATGAGCAGTTCTTC. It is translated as CASRDSTSRDEQFF.

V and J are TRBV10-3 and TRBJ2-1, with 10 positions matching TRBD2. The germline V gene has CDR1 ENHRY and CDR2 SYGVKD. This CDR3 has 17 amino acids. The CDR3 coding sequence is TGTGAATACCCTATAGCGGGAGGTGAAGGACCGAACAATGAGCAGTTCTTC. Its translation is CEYPIAGGEGPNNEQFF.

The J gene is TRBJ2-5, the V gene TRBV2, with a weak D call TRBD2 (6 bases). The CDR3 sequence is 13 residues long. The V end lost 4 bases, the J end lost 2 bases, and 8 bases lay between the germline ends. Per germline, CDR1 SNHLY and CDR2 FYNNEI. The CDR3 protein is CASSGGTQETQYF. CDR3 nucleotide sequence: TGTGCCAGCAGTGGGGGGACTCAAGAGACCCAGTACTTC.

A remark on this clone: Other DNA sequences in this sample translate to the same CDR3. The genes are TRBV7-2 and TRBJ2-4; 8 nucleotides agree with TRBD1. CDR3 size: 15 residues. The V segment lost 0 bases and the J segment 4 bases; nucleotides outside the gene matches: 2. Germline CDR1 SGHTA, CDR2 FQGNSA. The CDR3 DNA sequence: TGTGCCAGCAGCTTAGCCGGACAGGGTAAAAACATTCAGTACTTC. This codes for CASSLAGQGKNIQYF. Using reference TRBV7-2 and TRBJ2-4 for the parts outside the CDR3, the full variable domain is GAGVSQSPSNKVTEKGKDVELRCDPISGHTALYWYRQSLGQGLEFLIYFQGNSAPDKSGLPSDRFSAERTGGSVSTLTIQRTQQEDSAVYLCASSLAGQGKNIQYFGAGTRLSVL.

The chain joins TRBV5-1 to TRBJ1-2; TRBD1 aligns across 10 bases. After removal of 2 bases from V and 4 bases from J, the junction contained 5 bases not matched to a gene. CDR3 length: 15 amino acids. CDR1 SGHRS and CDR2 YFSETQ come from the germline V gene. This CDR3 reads CASSFQTGGVYGYTF. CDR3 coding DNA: TGCGCCAGCAGCTTTCAGACAGGGGGCGTCTATGGCTACACCTTC.

The CDR3 nucleotides are TGTGCCAGCAGCGTCAGGGGGCCTGGAAACACCATATATTTT. It is translated as CASSVRGPGNTIYF. The gene calls are TRBV5-6 and TRBJ1-3; 8 bases line up with TRBD1. CDR3 size: 14 residues. Trimming removed 4 bases from V and 2 bases from J; junction bases left unmatched: 2. CDR1 SGHDT and CDR2 YYEEEE come from the germline V gene. The full variable domain, rest sourced from reference TRBV5-6 and TRBJ1-3, is DAGVTQSPTHLIKTRGQQVTLRCSPKSGHDTVSWYQQALGQGPQFIFQYYEEEERQRGNFPDRFSGHQFPNYSSELNVNALLLGDSALYLCASSVRGPGNTIYFGEGSWLTVV.

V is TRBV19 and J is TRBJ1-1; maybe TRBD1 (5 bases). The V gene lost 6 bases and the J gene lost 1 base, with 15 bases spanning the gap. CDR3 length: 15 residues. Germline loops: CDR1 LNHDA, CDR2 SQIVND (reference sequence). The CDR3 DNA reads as TGTGCCAGTAGGAAAGACGGGGGGAAGAACACTGAAGCTTTCTTT. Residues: CASRKDGGKNTEAFF.

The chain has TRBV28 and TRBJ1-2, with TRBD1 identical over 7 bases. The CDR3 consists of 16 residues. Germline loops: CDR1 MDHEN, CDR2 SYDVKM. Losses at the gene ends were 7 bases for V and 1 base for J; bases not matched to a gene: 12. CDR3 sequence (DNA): TGTGCCAGCAACCCATTGGACAGGAACCGTAACTATGGCTACACCTTC. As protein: CASNPLDRNRNYGYTF.

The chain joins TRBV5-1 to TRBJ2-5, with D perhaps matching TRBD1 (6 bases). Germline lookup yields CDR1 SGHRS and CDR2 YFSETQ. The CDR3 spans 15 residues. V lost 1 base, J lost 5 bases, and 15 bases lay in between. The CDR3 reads CASSLSTGPKETQYF. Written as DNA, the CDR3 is TGCGCCAGCAGCTTGAGTACAGGGCCTAAGGAGACCCAGTACTTC.

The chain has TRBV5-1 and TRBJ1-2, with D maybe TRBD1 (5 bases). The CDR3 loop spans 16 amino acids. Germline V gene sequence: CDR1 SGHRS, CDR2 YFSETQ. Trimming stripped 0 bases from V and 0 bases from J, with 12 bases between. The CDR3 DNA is TGCGCCAGCAGCTTGGATGGGGACTTAGCTAACTATGGCTACACCTTC. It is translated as CASSLDGDLANYGYTF.

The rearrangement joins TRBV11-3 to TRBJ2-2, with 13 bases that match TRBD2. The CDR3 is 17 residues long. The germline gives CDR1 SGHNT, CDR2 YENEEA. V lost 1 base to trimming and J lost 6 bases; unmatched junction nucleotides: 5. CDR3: CASSLGRLAGGAGELFF. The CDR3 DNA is TGTGCCAGCAGCTTAGGTCGACTAGCGGGAGGAGCCGGGGAGCTGTTTTTT.

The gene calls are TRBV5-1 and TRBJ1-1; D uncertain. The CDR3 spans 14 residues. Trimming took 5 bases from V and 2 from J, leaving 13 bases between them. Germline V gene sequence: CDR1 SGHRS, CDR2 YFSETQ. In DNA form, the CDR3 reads TGCGCCAGCAGTAGGGCAACGCCTAACACTGAAGCTTTCTTT. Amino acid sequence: CASSRATPNTEAFF.

The CDR3 is CASSGDTYTGELFF. The CDR3 nucleotides read TGTGCCAGCAGTGGGGACACCTACACCGGGGAGCTGTTTTTT. The chain employs TRBV2 and TRBJ2-2; possible D gene TRBD1, 6 bases. V shed 4 bases and J shed 3 bases, with 9 bases lying between them. The germline V gene encodes CDR1 SNHLY and CDR2 FYNNEI. The CDR3 spans 14 residues.

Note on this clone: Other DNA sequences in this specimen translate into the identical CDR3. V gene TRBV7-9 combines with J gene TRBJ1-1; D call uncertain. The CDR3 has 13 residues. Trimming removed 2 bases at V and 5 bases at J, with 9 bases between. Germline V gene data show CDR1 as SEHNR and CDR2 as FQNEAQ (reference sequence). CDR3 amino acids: CASSLTPRTEAFF. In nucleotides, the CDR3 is TGTGCCAGCAGCTTAACACCGAGAACTGAAGCTTTCTTT.

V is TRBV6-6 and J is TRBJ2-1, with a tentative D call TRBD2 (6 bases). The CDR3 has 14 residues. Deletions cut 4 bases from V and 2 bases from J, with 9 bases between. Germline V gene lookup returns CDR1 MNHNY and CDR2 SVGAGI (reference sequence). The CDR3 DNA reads TGTGCCAGCAGTTTAGCGGACACCTACAATGAGCAGTTCTTC. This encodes CASSLADTYNEQFF.

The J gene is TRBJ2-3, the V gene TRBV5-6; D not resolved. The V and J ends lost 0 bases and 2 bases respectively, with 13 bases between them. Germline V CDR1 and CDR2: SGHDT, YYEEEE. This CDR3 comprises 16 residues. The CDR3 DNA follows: TGTGCCAGCAGCTTGGGGGCTTCACAAGTCACAGATACGCAGTATTTT. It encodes CASSLGASQVTDTQYF.

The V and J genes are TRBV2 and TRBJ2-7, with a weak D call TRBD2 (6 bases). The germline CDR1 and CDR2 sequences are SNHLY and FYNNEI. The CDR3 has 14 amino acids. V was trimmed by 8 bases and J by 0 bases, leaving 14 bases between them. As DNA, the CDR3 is TGTGCCAGCGGGGCGGGGCGAAGCTCCTACGAGCAGTACTTC. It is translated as CASGAGRSSYEQYF.

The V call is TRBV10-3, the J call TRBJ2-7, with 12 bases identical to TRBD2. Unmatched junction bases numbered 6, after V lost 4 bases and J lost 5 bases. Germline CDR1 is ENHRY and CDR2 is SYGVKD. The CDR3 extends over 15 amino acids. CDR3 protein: CAISGRLAGVNEQYF. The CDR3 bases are TGTGCCATCAGTGGGCGACTAGCGGGAGTCAACGAGCAGTACTTC.

The CDR3 sequence: CASSLLATGFTDTQYF. For the CDR3, the DNA is TGTGCCAGCAGTTTACTAGCCACAGGTTTCACAGATACGCAGTATTTT. The V and J genes are TRBV6-5 and TRBJ2-3; a possible D gene is TRBD2 (6 bases). The germline V gene encodes CDR1 MNHEY and CDR2 SVGAGI. The CDR3 loop spans 16 amino acids. V gave up 4 bases and J gave up 2 bases, with 16 bases separating them.

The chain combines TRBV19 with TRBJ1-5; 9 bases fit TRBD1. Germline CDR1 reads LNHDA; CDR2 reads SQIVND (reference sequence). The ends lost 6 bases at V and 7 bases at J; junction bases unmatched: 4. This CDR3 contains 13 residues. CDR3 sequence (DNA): TGTGCCAGTAGAGGGACAGGGATACAGCCCCAGCATTTT. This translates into CASRGTGIQPQHF. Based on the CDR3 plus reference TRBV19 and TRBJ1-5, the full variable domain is DGGITQSPKYLFRKEGQNVTLSCEQNLNHDAMYWYRQDPGQGLRLIYYSQIVNDFQKGDIAEGYSVSREKKESFPLTVTSAQKNPTAFYLCASRGTGIQPQHFGDGTRLSIL.

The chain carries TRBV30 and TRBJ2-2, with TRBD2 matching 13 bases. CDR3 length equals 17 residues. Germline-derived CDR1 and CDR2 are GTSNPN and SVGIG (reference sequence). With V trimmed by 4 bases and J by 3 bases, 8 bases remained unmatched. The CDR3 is CAWNVLAGGGYTGELFF. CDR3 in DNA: TGTGCCTGGAATGTACTAGCGGGAGGGGGATACACCGGGGAGCTGTTTTTT.

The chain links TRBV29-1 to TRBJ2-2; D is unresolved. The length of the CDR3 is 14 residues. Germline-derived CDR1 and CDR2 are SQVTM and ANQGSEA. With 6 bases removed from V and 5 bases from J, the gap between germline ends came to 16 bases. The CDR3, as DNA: TGCAGCGTGTGGGCCGGGTTCAATACCGGGGAGCTGTTTTTT. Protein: CSVWAGFNTGELFF.

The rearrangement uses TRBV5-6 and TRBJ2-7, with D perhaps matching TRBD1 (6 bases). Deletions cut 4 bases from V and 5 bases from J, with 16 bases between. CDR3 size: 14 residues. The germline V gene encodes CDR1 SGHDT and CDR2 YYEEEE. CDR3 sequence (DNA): TGTGCCAGCAGCCCCTGGACCAGACAGGACGAGCAGTACTTC. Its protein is CASSPWTRQDEQYF.

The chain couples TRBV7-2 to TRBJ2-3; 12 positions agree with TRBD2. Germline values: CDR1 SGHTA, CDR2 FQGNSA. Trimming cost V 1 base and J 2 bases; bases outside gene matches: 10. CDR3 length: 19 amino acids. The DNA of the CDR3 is TGTGCCAGCAGCTTAGAACGGACTAGCGGGATACGAGCCACAGATACGCAGTATTTT. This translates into CASSLERTSGIRATDTQYF.

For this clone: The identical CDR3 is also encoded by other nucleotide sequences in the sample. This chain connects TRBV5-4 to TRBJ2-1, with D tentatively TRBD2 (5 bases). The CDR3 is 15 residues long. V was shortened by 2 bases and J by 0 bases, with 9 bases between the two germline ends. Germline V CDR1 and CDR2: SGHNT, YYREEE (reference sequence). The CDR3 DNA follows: TGTGCCAGCAGCTTCAGCGGTAGCTCCTACAATGAGCAGTTCTTC. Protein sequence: CASSFSGSSYNEQFF.

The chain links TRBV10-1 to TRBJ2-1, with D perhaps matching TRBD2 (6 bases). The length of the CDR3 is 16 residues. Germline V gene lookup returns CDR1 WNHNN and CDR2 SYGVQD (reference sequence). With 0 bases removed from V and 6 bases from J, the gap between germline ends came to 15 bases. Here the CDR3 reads CASSESPGVGGNEQFF. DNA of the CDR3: TGCGCCAGCAGTGAGTCCCCTGGGGTGGGAGGCAATGAGCAGTTCTTC.